A single sample gave rise to the 23 T cell receptor beta chains below, sequenced in a study of response to subunit inactivated influenza vaccine (dated by TCRdb to the late 2010s). Receptor amplification or capture employed RT-PCR. Sequenced using an Illumina HiSeq 2500. The raw public reads went through TCRdb reprocessing: fastp at Q25, MiXCR clone calling, in-frame beta chains kept. Each entry is one CDR3 protein sequence, shown with its most common DNA and genes. This sample lists more than 250,000 distinct CDR3 sequences; 20% to 25% were detected once. Clones ranked in the top ten supply about 10% of the sample. Sample: PBMCs from blood, taken 21 months after vaccination. The receptors stem from a man in his fifties or sixties who received an inactivated influenza vaccine. Donor details come from another sample of the same person, matched by shared clones.

This clonotype was counted between two and nine times. The V gene is TRBV9, the J gene TRBJ2-5; D perhaps matches TRBD2 (5 bases). Germline lookup yields CDR1 SGDLS and CDR2 YYNGEE. The CDR3 spans 15 residues. Trimming pared 4 bases from V and 2 bases from J, leaving 15 bases between. Here the CDR3 DNA reads TGTGCCAGCAGCTTCTCGCCCCGGGATCAAGAGACCCAGTACTTC. This encodes CASSFSPRDQETQYF.

For the CDR3, the DNA is TGTGCCAGCAGTGGACCAGGCACGAACACCGGGGAGCTGTTTTTT. Amino acid sequence: CASSGPGTNTGELFF. This rearrangement joins TRBV2 to TRBJ2-2; D remains ambiguous. Trimming took 4 bases from V and 0 from J, leaving 9 bases between them. The CDR3 loop spans 15 amino acids. Germline CDR1 and CDR2: SNHLY and FYNNEI. Drawing the rest from reference TRBV2 and TRBJ2-2, the complete variable domain is EPEVTQTPSHQVTQMGQEVILRCVPISNHLYFYWYRQILGQKVEFLVSFYNNEISEKSEIFDDQFSVERPDGSNFTLKIRSTKLEDSAMYFCASSGPGTNTGELFFGEGSRLTVL.

This chain uses TRBV6-1 with TRBJ1-1, with D maybe TRBD1 (5 bases). V was pared by 5 bases and J by 5 bases, with 15 bases between. The CDR3 loop spans 14 amino acids. CDR1 and CDR2 (germline): MNHNS, SASEGT. CDR3 DNA: TGTGCCAGCAGTCAAATGGGGGGTTTGACTGAAGCTTTCTTT. Encoded protein: CASSQMGGLTEAFF.

Of note for this clonotype: One end of the junction fails to match germline, which may point to a read error. V is TRBV2 and J is TRBJ1-2, with D uncertain. The CDR3 spans 15 residues. Germline CDR1 is SNHLY and CDR2 is FYNNEI. The CDR3 DNA sequence: TGTGCCAGGAGTGAAGCCGCGGAGAGGTATTTTGGCTACACCTTC. Protein sequence: CARSEAAERYFGYTF.

The chain uses TRBV27 and TRBJ1-3; D uncertain. In germline, CDR1 is MNHEY, CDR2 SMNVEV (reference sequence). The CDR3 is made up of 15 amino acids. Trimming cost V 6 bases and J 0 bases, with 12 bases left between them. CDR3 DNA sequence: TGTGCCAGCAGACCTCAAGGAGGCTCTGGAAACACCATATATTTT. Protein: CASRPQGGSGNTIYF.

This clonotype was observed at least ten times. The genes are TRBV12-3 or TRBV12-4 and TRBJ2-5; D remains unclear. This CDR3 is 12 amino acids long. V lost 7 bases, J lost 5 bases, and 11 bases lay in between. CDR3 sequence (DNA): TGTGCCAGCACCGATCAGAGGGAGACCCAGTACTTC. Its translation is CASTDQRETQYF.

This clonotype was detected a few times. This chain joins TRBV4-2 and TRBJ2-3, with TRBD2 identical over 7 bases. The trim removed 1 base at V and 3 bases at J, leaving 4 bases unmatched. CDR3 length: 15 residues. The germline CDR1 and CDR2 sequences are LGHNA and YNFKEQ. Written as DNA, the CDR3 is TGTGCCAGCAGCCAAGCCGGGACTACAACAGATACGCAGTATTTT. Translating gives CASSQAGTTTDTQYF.

This clonotype was found many times. This chain joins TRBV12-3 or TRBV12-4 and TRBJ1-3; D uncertain. There are 16 residues in the CDR3. Trimming pared 3 bases from V and 4 bases from J, leaving 16 bases between. CDR3 sequence reads: CASSFRLWSQGNTIYF. For the CDR3, the DNA is TGTGCCAGCAGTTTTAGATTGTGGTCTCAAGGAAACACCATATATTTT.

This clonotype was seen ten or more times. J is TRBJ1-1 and V is TRBV30; no clear D gene. The CDR3 covers 12 residues. CDR1 is GTSNPN, CDR2 SVGIG, per germline (reference sequence). V was pared by 0 bases and J by 3 bases, with 5 bases between. CDR3 nucleotide sequence: TGTGCCTGGAGTGTGGGGTACACTGAAGCTTTCTTT. This sequence encodes CAWSVGYTEAFF.

This clonotype appeared a few times. The V call is TRBV12-5, the J call TRBJ1-1; D may be TRBD1 (5 bases). V lost 3 bases to trimming and J lost 10 bases, with 24 bases between them. CDR3 length equals 16 residues. Germline V gives CDR1 LGHNT, CDR2 FRNRAP. In DNA form, the CDR3 reads TGTGCTAGTGGTTTAGATCTACCGGGCAGGGCTGGTCGAGCTTTCTTT. Its translation: CASGLDLPGRAGRAFF.

This clonotype was counted only a few times. The chain is built from TRBV9 and TRBJ1-2; tentative D call: TRBD1 (6 bases). The V gene's germline CDR1 is SGDLS and CDR2 YYNGEE. Trimming pared 1 base from V and 0 bases from J, leaving 16 bases between. The CDR3 totals 17 residues. CDR3 region: CASSVHPSGQANYGYTF. In nucleotides, the CDR3 is TGTGCCAGCAGCGTACATCCCTCGGGACAAGCTAACTATGGCTACACCTTC.

The chain carries TRBV4-3 and TRBJ2-7, with TRBD1 matching over 8 bases. Germline CDR1 LGHNA, CDR2 YSLEER. After removal of 4 bases from V and 6 bases from J, the junction contained 14 bases not matched to a gene. The CDR3 extends over 16 amino acids. This CDR3 reads CASSLRDRRIPGEQYF. CDR3 sequence (DNA): TGCGCCAGCAGCCTAAGGGACAGGAGGATACCGGGCGAGCAGTACTTC.

This clonotype occurred a few times. The chain joins TRBV5-3 to TRBJ2-3, with 8 bases lining up with TRBD2. TRBV5-3 is assigned to the ORF class and has an uncertain function. V was pared by 4 bases and J by 3 bases, with 7 bases of the junction left unmatched. This CDR3 spans 15 amino acids. The CDR3 loop is CARSEPTSGTDTQYF. CDR3 coding DNA: TGTGCCAGAAGCGAACCAACTAGCGGAACAGATACGCAGTATTTT.

The table lists this clonotype with a few counts. This chain uses TRBV9 with TRBJ2-4; 9 positions agree with TRBD1. Germline CDR1 reads SGDLS; CDR2 reads YYNGEE. J gave up 4 bases and V 0 bases, and 5 bases lay outside the gene matches. This CDR3 contains 16 residues. CDR3 sequence: CASSVEAGTGKNIQYF. Here the CDR3 DNA reads TGTGCCAGCAGCGTAGAGGCCGGGACAGGGAAAAACATTCAGTACTTC.

This clonotype was recorded a few times. CDR3 amino acids: CATSDSAVPMSGTYNEQFF. CDR3 DNA: TGTGCCACCAGTGATTCGGCGGTCCCTATGAGCGGGACATACAATGAGCAGTTCTTC. This rearrangement joins TRBV24-1 to TRBJ2-1; TRBD2 might be the D (7 bases). Germline V lookup: CDR1 KGHDR, CDR2 SFDVKD. This CDR3 is built from 19 residues. Trimming left V 2 bases short and J 4 bases short, with 23 bases between.

This clonotype appeared a few times. The chain carries TRBV20-1 and TRBJ1-5; 8 bases are a match to TRBD1. CDR1 is DFQATT, CDR2 SNEGSKA, per germline (reference sequence). J was trimmed by 0 bases and V by 6 bases; bases with no gene match: 10. The CDR3 is 16 amino acids. The CDR3 is CSARTGNLFSNQPQHF. The CDR3 DNA sequence: TGCAGTGCCCGGACAGGGAACTTATTTAGCAATCAGCCCCAGCATTTT.

This clonotype has ten or more counts. This chain uses TRBV6-6 with TRBJ1-3; D possibly corresponds to TRBD1 (5 bases). The length of the CDR3 is 13 residues. The ends were cut back, 6 bases at V and 3 bases at J, with 9 bases in the middle. Looked up from germline, CDR1 is MNHNY and CDR2 is SVGAGI (reference sequence). CDR3 sequence (DNA): TGTGCCAGCAGCAGGGACGGTGGAAACACCATATATTTT. This gives the protein CASSRDGGNTIYF.

In its sample, this clonotype was seen a few times. The gene calls are TRBV7-2 and TRBJ2-2; TRBD2 matches 10 bases. The CDR3 has 16 residues. Per the germline V gene, CDR1 is SGHTA and CDR2 is FQGNSA. The V and J ends lost 5 bases and 1 base, in that order; junction bases with no gene match: 4. In nucleotides, the CDR3 is TGTGCCAGCAGCCCGCTAGCGGGGGTGAACACCGGGGAGCTGTTTTTT. Protein sequence: CASSPLAGVNTGELFF.

In this sample, this clonotype turned up a few times. This rearrangement joins TRBV29-1 to TRBJ1-5, with 7 bases aligning to TRBD1. The CDR3 loop spans 14 amino acids. The V gene's germline CDR1 is SQVTM and CDR2 ANQGSEA. J was trimmed by 0 bases and V by 6 bases; bases with no gene match: 5. Here the CDR3 DNA reads TGCAGCGTCTCCGGGACAGATAGCAATCAGCCCCAGCATTTT. Translating it yields CSVSGTDSNQPQHF.

This clonotype was observed once. The chain carries TRBV12-3 or TRBV12-4 and TRBJ2-2; TRBD1 is a possible D gene (6 bases). Trimming removed 5 bases from V and 5 bases from J, with 15 bases in between. This CDR3 contains 15 residues. The CDR3 nucleotides read TGTGCCAGCAGTCGCAGGGGAGCCGGAACCGGGGAGCTGTTTTTT. It translates to CASSRRGAGTGELFF.

This clonotype has just a few counts. The chain carries TRBV4-1 and TRBJ1-2; D gene ambiguous. The germline V gene has CDR1 MGHRA and CDR2 YSYEKL. CDR3 length: 15 residues. The ends were cut back, 0 bases at V and 3 bases at J, with 11 bases in the middle. The CDR3 DNA reads as TGCGCCAGCAGCCAAGATCCGGCGGGATACTATGGCTACACCTTC. Amino acids: CASSQDPAGYYGYTF.

This clonotype was detected only a few times. This chain links TRBV7-9 with TRBJ1-2, with a tentative D call TRBD1 (5 bases). Trimming stripped 1 base from V and 8 bases from J, with 20 bases between. Germline V gives CDR1 SEHNR, CDR2 FQNEAQ (reference sequence). The CDR3 runs to 16 residues. As DNA, the CDR3 is TGTGCCAGCAGCTTAGATCCCCAGGGAGACTTAAGCGGCTACACCTTC. Residues: CASSLDPQGDLSGYTF.

This clonotype was counted only a few times. The rearrangement joins TRBV7-9 to TRBJ2-1; 8 bases map to TRBD2. The CDR3 is made up of 15 amino acids. V was clipped by 4 bases and J by 8 bases; unmatched bases: 10. Germline lookup yields CDR1 SEHNR and CDR2 FQNEAQ (reference sequence). The chain's CDR3 is CASSSSGGLSDEQFF. Here the CDR3 DNA reads TGTGCCAGCAGCTCCTCGGGGGGGCTCTCGGATGAGCAGTTCTTC.